Each of the 9 T cell receptor beta chains below was sequenced from the same sample in a study of blood T cell repertoires in COVID-19. The data were produced by immunoSEQ multiplex PCR, yet TCRdb's version contains in-frame clones alone and is incomplete. The sample includes approximately 270,000 clones, approximately 85% seen only once; the top ten take roughly 4%. The sequenced sample was PBMCs or T cells enriched from blood (not recorded which). These receptors were obtained from a woman in her 30s who had recovered from COVID-19.

The chain combines TRBV9 with TRBJ2-3; 13 bases fit TRBD2. The ends lost 3 bases at V and 2 bases at J; junction bases unmatched: 6. The CDR3 covers 17 residues. Germline V CDR1 and CDR2: SGDLS, YYNGEE. The CDR3 nucleotides are TGTGCCAGCAGCGCCCCCGGGACTAGCGGGATCACAGATACGCAGTATTTT. Protein product: CASSAPGTSGITDTQYF.

This chain uses TRBV6-5 with TRBJ2-7; the D gene is possibly TRBD2 (6 bases). V was trimmed by 6 bases and J by 4 bases, leaving 19 bases between them. Germline CDR1 and CDR2: MNHEY and SVGAGI. The CDR3 extends over 15 amino acids. CDR3: CASSRGSATYYEQYF. For the CDR3, the DNA is TGTGCCAGCAGCCGGGGGTCGGCTACCTATTACGAGCAGTACTTC.

The V gene is TRBV13, the J gene TRBJ1-1; no reliable D call. V was shortened by 2 bases and J by 10 bases, with 11 bases between the two germline ends. The CDR3 sequence is 12 residues long. CDR1 is PRHDT and CDR2 is FYEKMQ in the germline V gene (reference sequence). The CDR3 is CASSLTFEVAFF. The DNA for the CDR3 is TGTGCCAGCAGCTTAACCTTTGAGGTAGCTTTCTTT.

This clone was observed a single time. The chain combines TRBV6-6 with TRBJ1-1; tentative D call: TRBD1 (6 bases). V lost 6 bases and J lost 0, with 8 bases in between. Germline V gene data show CDR1 as MNHNY and CDR2 as SVGAGI (reference sequence). The CDR3 has 13 residues. CDR3 residues: CASRQGLNTEAFF. CDR3 nucleotides: TGTGCCAGCAGACAGGGATTGAACACTGAAGCTTTCTTT.

This chain connects TRBV19 to TRBJ1-1; D possibly corresponds to TRBD1 (6 bases). The V end lost 5 bases, the J end lost 6 bases, and 13 bases lay between the germline ends. Germline CDR1 reads LNHDA; CDR2 reads SQIVND (reference sequence). CDR3 size: 13 residues. The chain's CDR3 is CASSSGGLSEAFF. CDR3 sequence (DNA): TGTGCCAGTAGTTCGGGGGGCTTATCTGAAGCTTTCTTT.

The gene calls are TRBV29-1 and TRBJ2-1; TRBD2 matches 8 bases. This CDR3 comprises 13 residues. Germline loops: CDR1 SQVTM, CDR2 ANQGSEA. After removal of 5 bases from V and 4 bases from J, the junction contained 4 bases not matched to a gene. CDR3 residues: CSVYGREYNEQFF. The CDR3 DNA reads TGCAGCGTTTACGGGAGGGAATACAATGAGCAGTTCTTC.

V is TRBV6-2 or TRBV6-3 and J is TRBJ2-1, with TRBD2 matching 8 bases. The CDR3 has 13 amino acids. Germline CDR1 is MNHEY and CDR2 is SVGEGT. Trimming at V came to 10 bases and at J to 4 bases, leaving 6 bases not matched to a gene. The DNA of the CDR3 is TGTGCCACCAGCGGGGGCCTTTACAATGAGCAGTTCTTC. Translating it yields CATSGGLYNEQFF.

This clone appeared a few times. This chain connects TRBV19 to TRBJ2-3, with 10 bases fitting TRBD2. Germline V gene lookup returns CDR1 LNHDA and CDR2 SQIVND (reference sequence). The CDR3 length is 18 residues. Losses at the gene ends were 8 bases for V and 2 bases for J; bases not matched to a gene: 16. The CDR3 spells CASAGIAGGRSITDTQYF. CDR3 nucleotides: TGTGCCAGTGCCGGCATAGCGGGGGGCCGATCTATCACAGATACGCAGTATTTT.

The sample holds a few counts of this clone. The genes are TRBV18 and TRBJ1-6; D gene uncertain. The germline gives CDR1 KGHSH, CDR2 LQKENI. With 2 bases removed from V and 5 bases from J, the gap between germline ends came to 16 bases. CDR3 length: 17 residues. CDR3 in amino acids: CASSPGLTASNNSPLHF. The CDR3 DNA reads as TGTGCCAGCTCACCAGGGCTCACTGCATCTAATAATTCACCCCTCCACTTT. Supplemented by reference TRBV18 and TRBJ1-6, the full variable domain reads NAGVMQNPRHLVRRRGQEARLRCSPMKGHSHVYWYRQLPEEGLKFMVYLQKENIIDESGMPKERFSAEFPKEGPSILRIQQVVRGDSAAYFCASSPGLTASNNSPLHFGNGTRLTVT.